The following is a TCR beta chain sequence with its context. CDR3 length: 16 residues. V shed 4 bases and J 2 bases; nucleotides not matched to a gene: 8. Germline CDR1 and CDR2: MGHRA and YSYEKL. Reverse transcription of about 0.45 to 1 ug RNA was performed with random hexamers. Using its own MiXCR run on the immunoSEQ multiplex PCR reads, TCRdb lists one record per CDR3 protein. The sample has more than 150,000 distinct CDR3 sequences; just under 95% are singletons. The data derive from a study of CD8 T cells in Susac syndrome. This sequence originates from a human donor with Susac syndrome. The chain recombines TRBV4-1 with TRBJ2-1, with 7 bases lining up with TRBD2. The sequencing sample was made of CD8+ T cells from PBMCs. CDR3 sequence: CASSRAASGAYNEQFF. DNA for the CDR3: TGCGCCAGCAGCCGGGCGGCCAGCGGGGCCTACAATGAGCAGTTCTTC.